The 6 T cell receptor beta chains below were found in one sample sequenced in a study of T-cell reconstitution after alpha-beta-depleted transplantation in children. Preparation of the TCRbeta library involved a method that used unique molecular identifiers. TCRdb re-analysed the PCR reads in MiXCR, keeping a single row per CDR3 protein. The sample shows some 290,000 distinct CDR3 sequences, about a quarter of them seen only once. This sample comprised PBMCs, mostly from graft donor cells, obtained 180 days after TCRalphabeta/CD19-depleted stem cell transplant. Receptors originate from a male patient between 5 and 17 years old who had a stem cell transplant for acute lymphoblastic leukemia, so the T cells may come from the graft donor.

The table lists this clonotype with a few counts. This rearrangement joins TRBV5-5 to TRBJ2-1; unclear D gene. CDR3 size: 12 residues. Germline V gene data show CDR1 as SGHKS and CDR2 as YYEKEE (reference sequence). The V and J ends lost 2 bases and 9 bases respectively, with 9 bases between them. CDR3 sequence: CASSFDLSEQFF. DNA for the CDR3: TGTGCCAGCAGCTTCGACTTGTCTGAGCAGTTCTTC.

This rearrangement joins TRBV7-6 to TRBJ1-1; tentatively, D is TRBD1 (6 bases). The V end was cut by 1 base, the J end by 1 base, with 13 bases between. The CDR3 contains 16 residues. Germline V gene data show CDR1 as SGHVS and CDR2 as FNYEAQ. The DNA for the CDR3 is TGTGCCAGCAGCTTAGGTCACAGGGTCGGGAACACTGAAGCTTTCTTT. Encoded protein: CASSLGHRVGNTEAFF.

V usage is TRBV9 and J usage is TRBJ2-6; D unclear. CDR3 length: 13 residues. The germline V and J ends were trimmed by 3 bases and 2 bases, with 3 bases remaining between them. Germline V gene lookup returns CDR1 SGDLS and CDR2 YYNGEE. The CDR3 loop is CASSETGANVLTF. CDR3 DNA sequence: TGTGCCAGCAGCGAGACTGGGGCCAACGTCCTGACTTTC.

The chain joins TRBV7-7 to TRBJ2-3; D is perhaps TRBD1 (6 bases). CDR3 length equals 15 residues. Between the trimmed V and J ends, which lost 5 bases and 2 bases, there was a span of 14 bases. CDR1 and CDR2 from the germline V gene are SSHAT and FNYEAQ (reference sequence). Here the CDR3 reads CASSPTGHLTDTQYF. The CDR3 bases are TGTGCCAGCAGCCCGACAGGACACCTCACAGATACGCAGTATTTT.

This chain links TRBV4-1 with TRBJ2-7; D is perhaps TRBD1 or TRBD2 (8 bases each). The V end lost 8 bases, the J end lost 6 bases, and 23 bases lay between the germline ends. Looked up from germline, CDR1 is MGHRA and CDR2 is YSYEKL. The CDR3 totals 15 residues. The CDR3 region is CASQGASSGYGEQYF. The CDR3 DNA is TGCGCCAGCCAGGGGGCGTCTAGCGGGTACGGCGAGCAGTACTTC.

The chain employs TRBV20-1 and TRBJ1-2; tentatively, D is TRBD1 (5 bases). The length of the CDR3 is 15 residues. The V gene lost 0 bases and the J gene lost 4 bases, with 15 bases spanning the gap. Germline lookup yields CDR1 DFQATT and CDR2 SNEGSKA (reference sequence). CDR3 coding DNA: TGCAGTGCTAGAGATCCTCCGCAGGGAAGCTATGGCTACACCTTC. Protein: CSARDPPQGSYGYTF.